A single sample gave rise to the 27 T cell receptor beta chains below, sequenced in a study of response to subunit inactivated influenza vaccine. TCRdb reprocessed the RT-PCR reads via MiXCR and lists one record per CDR3 protein. The data show about 520,000 distinct CDR3 sequences, approximately 11% seen once. Sample: PBMCs from blood, taken roughly 47 days after vaccination. The source is a man in his fifties who received an inactivated influenza vaccine.

This clonotype was counted at least ten times. The rearrangement uses TRBV5-5 and TRBJ2-3, with no clear D. CDR3 length: 15 amino acids. Trimming shortened V by 0 bases and J by 2 bases, and 10 bases separated the two germline ends. CDR1 SGHKS and CDR2 YYEKEE come from the germline V gene (reference sequence). CDR3 region: CASSLDALLTDTQYF. The CDR3 bases are TGTGCCAGCAGCTTGGACGCTCTCCTCACAGATACGCAGTATTTT.

This clonotype was counted between two and nine times. The rearrangement links TRBV24-1 to TRBJ2-1, with D perhaps matching TRBD1 or TRBD2 (7 bases each). The germline V and J ends were trimmed by 4 bases and 7 bases, with 16 bases remaining between them. The CDR3 runs to 15 residues. In germline, CDR1 is KGHDR, CDR2 SFDVKD. CDR3 DNA sequence: TGTGCCACCAGTGACCCGGGGAGGGGGCAGAATGAGCAGTTCTTC. This gives the protein CATSDPGRGQNEQFF.

The CDR3 loop is CASSFLVGGAQGGYTF. CDR3 sequence (DNA): TGTGCCAGCAGTTTCCTCGTGGGTGGTGCCCAGGGTGGCTACACCTTC. This sequence joins TRBV27 and TRBJ1-2; D might be TRBD1 (5 bases). The germline V gene encodes CDR1 MNHEY and CDR2 SMNVEV (reference sequence). The CDR3 covers 16 residues. V was cut by 3 bases and J by 7 bases, with 21 bases left in between.

This clonotype came up a few times. The chain is built from TRBV6-1 and TRBJ2-2; perhaps D is TRBD1 or TRBD2 (6 bases each). The ends were cut back, 6 bases at V and 3 bases at J, with 17 bases in the middle. This CDR3 spans 16 amino acids. CDR1 and CDR2 from the germline V gene are MNHNS and SASEGT. CDR3 bases: TGTGCCAGCAGACCCGATATTAGGGGGGACACCGGGGAGCTGTTTTTT. Translating it yields CASRPDIRGDTGELFF.

The chain has TRBV11-2 and TRBJ2-1; 15 nucleotides agree with TRBD2. The CDR3 extends over 17 amino acids. With V trimmed by 5 bases and J by 3 bases, 5 bases remained unmatched. CDR1 and CDR2 from the germline V gene are SGHAT and FQNNGV. The CDR3 DNA reads TGTGCCAGCAGCCCGGGACTAGCGGGGGGAATCTACAATGAGCAGTTCTTC. Translating it yields CASSPGLAGGIYNEQFF.

This chain connects TRBV12-3 or TRBV12-4 to TRBJ2-7, with D unresolved. The CDR3 is 12 residues long. Between the trimmed V and J ends, which lost 5 bases and 2 bases, there was a span of 7 bases. CDR3 sequence: CASSPYAYEQYF. The CDR3 region has the DNA TGTGCCAGCAGTCCTTACGCCTACGAGCAGTACTTC.

The chain links TRBV25-1 to TRBJ1-2, with 9 bases matching TRBD1. The CDR3 contains 13 residues. V lost 4 bases, J lost 3 bases, and 0 bases stayed unmatched. CDR1 is MGHDK, CDR2 SYGVNS, per germline. CDR3 sequence: CASSGTGDYGYTF. The DNA of the CDR3 is TGTGCCAGCAGTGGGACAGGGGACTATGGCTACACCTTC.

The V and J genes are TRBV10-3 and TRBJ2-5; a weak D match, TRBD2 (7 bases). Germline loops: CDR1 ENHRY, CDR2 SYGVKD. This CDR3 is built from 16 residues. V was pared by 6 bases and J by 1 base, with 18 bases between. This CDR3 reads CAIRAGAGRSQETQYF. CDR3 DNA: TGTGCCATCAGGGCGGGGGCTGGTCGTAGCCAAGAGACCCAGTACTTC.

This clonotype was seen only a few times. The chain employs TRBV5-1 and TRBJ2-5; D remains ambiguous. The V gene lost 0 bases and the J gene lost 0 bases, with 6 bases spanning the gap. CDR1 is SGHRS, CDR2 YFSETQ, per germline. This CDR3 spans 14 amino acids. The DNA of the CDR3 is TGCGCCAGCAGCTTGGCCTACAACCAAGAGACCCAGTACTTC. Its translation is CASSLAYNQETQYF.

This clonotype was recorded many times. The rearrangement links TRBV20-1 to TRBJ1-1; no clear D. The V end lost 4 bases, the J end lost 3 bases, and 9 bases lay between the germline ends. CDR3 size: 12 residues. Germline CDR1 is DFQATT and CDR2 is SNEGSKA (reference sequence). CDR3 sequence (DNA): TGCAGTGCTACTTTTGGGCACACTGAAGCTTTCTTT. It encodes CSATFGHTEAFF.

This clonotype occurred many times. The gene calls are TRBV20-1 and TRBJ2-1, with 16 positions matching TRBD2. The germline gives CDR1 DFQATT, CDR2 SNEGSKA (reference sequence). The V and J ends lost 6 bases and 0 bases, in that order; junction bases with no gene match: 8. The CDR3 sequence is 18 residues long. The CDR3 sequence: CSAKGLAGGPPSYNEQFF. Here the CDR3 DNA reads TGCAGTGCAAAGGGACTAGCGGGGGGGCCTCCCTCCTACAATGAGCAGTTCTTC.

There are a few counts of this clonotype. The chain's CDR3 is CASREDTLSYNEQFF. CDR3 in DNA: TGTGCCAGCAGGGAGGACACCCTGTCCTACAATGAGCAGTTCTTC. This chain connects TRBV2 to TRBJ2-1; TRBD1 or TRBD2 may be the D gene (5 bases each). V was clipped by 6 bases and J by 1 base, with 13 bases between them. The length of the CDR3 is 15 residues. Germline V lookup: CDR1 SNHLY, CDR2 FYNNEI.

This clonotype was seen more than once but under ten times. This chain joins TRBV7-9 and TRBJ2-5; D possibly uses TRBD1 or TRBD2 (5 bases each). The CDR3 length is 15 residues. V was trimmed by 5 bases and J by 4 bases, leaving 17 bases between them. Germline V gene lookup returns CDR1 SEHNR and CDR2 FQNEAQ (reference sequence). CDR3 sequence: CASSAWDGGRETQYF. Here the CDR3 DNA reads TGTGCCAGCAGCGCCTGGGACGGTGGAAGAGAGACCCAGTACTTC.

This clonotype was counted many times. This chain uses TRBV12-3 or TRBV12-4 with TRBJ1-2, with D perhaps matching TRBD1 (5 bases). Deletions cut 4 bases from V and 7 bases from J, with 13 bases between. This CDR3 has 13 residues. The DNA of the CDR3 is TGTGCCAGCAGTTCACCCCGGGACGCTGGCTACACCTTC. Encoded protein: CASSSPRDAGYTF.

There are a few counts of this clonotype. The chain is built from TRBV5-1 and TRBJ2-7; 9 nucleotides agree with TRBD1. The CDR3 totals 14 residues. Unmatched junction bases numbered 7, after V lost 4 bases and J lost 5 bases. CDR1 SGHRS and CDR2 YFSETQ come from the germline V gene. DNA for the CDR3: TGCGCCAGCAGCCCGGGGACAGGGTTCGACGAGCAGTACTTC. Translating gives CASSPGTGFDEQYF.

The V and J genes are TRBV2 and TRBJ1-1, with D tentatively TRBD1 (5 bases). Trimming shortened V by 7 bases and J by 0 bases, and 15 bases separated the two germline ends. CDR1 is SNHLY, CDR2 FYNNEI, per germline. This CDR3 has 15 amino acids. The CDR3 DNA sequence: TGTGCCAGCAAGGGGCCTTCCTACATGAACACTGAAGCTTTCTTT. Its protein product is CASKGPSYMNTEAFF.

This clonotype was detected a few times. The V gene is TRBV20-1, the J gene TRBJ2-3; 7 bases are shared with TRBD2. This CDR3 spans 15 amino acids. The V and J ends lost 0 bases and 0 bases, in that order; junction bases with no gene match: 3. Germline CDR1 reads DFQATT; CDR2 reads SNEGSKA (reference sequence). In DNA form, the CDR3 reads TGCAGTGCTAGAGATATGCGGGAGAGCACAGATACGCAGTATTTT. It codes for CSARDMRESTDTQYF.

This clonotype was counted ten times or more. The J gene is TRBJ2-7, the V gene TRBV20-1; 8 nucleotides match TRBD1. The CDR3 sequence is 14 residues long. Germline CDR1 reads DFQATT; CDR2 reads SNEGSKA (reference sequence). V lost 6 bases, J lost 2 bases, and 9 bases stayed unmatched. CDR3 residues: CSAAPGTGPYEQYF. The DNA for the CDR3 is TGCAGTGCAGCCCCCGGGACAGGACCCTACGAGCAGTACTTC.

This clonotype was counted only a few times. The V and J genes are TRBV27 and TRBJ2-7, with 7 nucleotides matching TRBD2. The CDR3 contains 15 residues. In germline, CDR1 is MNHEY, CDR2 SMNVEV (reference sequence). After removal of 7 bases from V and 3 bases from J, the junction contained 12 bases not matched to a gene. This CDR3 reads CASTPSGTGYYEQYF. CDR3 nucleotides: TGTGCCAGCACCCCAAGCGGGACGGGATACTACGAGCAGTACTTC.

This clonotype was detected ten times or more. The chain uses TRBV6-2 or TRBV6-3 and TRBJ2-1; 9 bases map to TRBD2. Germline CDR1 is MNHEY and CDR2 is SVGEGT. Trimming at V came to 6 bases and at J to 8 bases, leaving 8 bases not matched to a gene. This CDR3 has 14 amino acids. The CDR3 here is CASRIAGEGHEQFF. The CDR3 bases are TGTGCCAGCAGGATAGCGGGAGAAGGGCATGAGCAGTTCTTC.

This CDR3 reads CAIRSEQGATEAFF. The CDR3 DNA is TGTGCCATCAGATCTGAACAGGGGGCGACTGAAGCTTTCTTT. V and J are TRBV10-3 and TRBJ1-1, with 9 bases identical to TRBD1. V gave up 6 bases and J gave up 5 bases; unmatched junction bases: 7. CDR1 is ENHRY and CDR2 is SYGVKD in the germline V gene. The CDR3 totals 14 residues.

The chain is built from TRBV11-2 and TRBJ1-5; 8 nucleotides line up with TRBD1. The V and J ends lost 5 bases and 4 bases, in that order; junction bases with no gene match: 7. The CDR3 consists of 15 residues. The germline V gene has CDR1 SGHAT and CDR2 FQNNGV. The CDR3 DNA reads TGTGCCAGCAGCCCAGGGGGCTCAGGGAATCAGCCCCAGCATTTT. As protein: CASSPGGSGNQPQHF. Variable domain in full (rest from reference TRBV11-2 and TRBJ1-5): EAGVAQSPRYKIIEKRQSVAFWCNPISGHATLYWYQQILGQGPKLLIQFQNNGVVDDSQLPKDRFSAERLKGVDSTLKIQPAKLEDSAVYLCASSPGGSGNQPQHFGDGTRLSIL.

This clonotype appeared a few times. The V call is TRBV11-1, the J call TRBJ1-2; 7 bases match TRBD1. This CDR3 has 19 residues. The V gene end was trimmed by 5 bases and the J gene end by 5 bases; junction bases not matched to a gene: 23. The germline gives CDR1 SGHAT, CDR2 FQDESV (reference sequence). The CDR3: CASSLTTMNHRGRYYGYTF. In nucleotides, the CDR3 is TGTGCCAGCAGCCTTACTACTATGAACCATAGGGGGCGATATTATGGCTACACCTTC.

The chain carries TRBV27 and TRBJ1-4; TRBD1 aligns across 8 bases. V dropped 3 bases and J dropped 7; count of bases not matched to a gene: 4. Germline V gives CDR1 MNHEY, CDR2 SMNVEV (reference sequence). The CDR3 sequence is 14 residues long. DNA of the CDR3: TGTGCCAGCAGTTTGACAGGGGCGCGTGAAAAACTGTTTTTT. Translated: CASSLTGAREKLFF.

The chain employs TRBV10-3 and TRBJ2-3; 8 bases align to TRBD2. The CDR3 has 15 residues. Trimming took 4 bases from V and 2 from J; bases not matched to a gene: 5. Germline values: CDR1 ENHRY, CDR2 SYGVKD. This chain's CDR3 is CAISGGGRTTDTQYF. CDR3 nucleotide sequence: TGTGCCATCAGTGGAGGCGGGAGGACCACAGATACGCAGTATTTT.

CDR3 nucleotide sequence: TGTGCCATCAGTGACCCCCAGGGGCGGGGGCTAAATGAGCAGTTCTTC. This gives the protein CAISDPQGRGLNEQFF. The chain couples TRBV10-3 to TRBJ2-1; tentative D call: TRBD2 (7 bases). The germline V and J ends were trimmed by 3 bases and 7 bases, with 19 bases remaining between them. Germline V lookup: CDR1 ENHRY, CDR2 SYGVKD. The CDR3 sequence is 16 residues long.

This clonotype has more than one count but fewer than ten. V gene TRBV15 combines with J gene TRBJ2-1; no clear D gene. The CDR3 covers 16 residues. Deletions cut 1 base from V and 7 bases from J, with 17 bases between. Germline V gives CDR1 LNHNV, CDR2 YYDKDF (reference sequence). DNA for the CDR3: TGTGCCACCAGCAGAGGACATGATAGTGTAAAGAATGAGCAGTTCTTC. Translated: CATSRGHDSVKNEQFF.